One sample yielded the 25 T cell receptor beta chains listed below, sequenced in a study of T cell clonotyping in hematopoietic cell transplantation. Sample time point: recipient sample about 28 days before transplant, after cytoreduction. Libraries were prepared by immunoSEQ multiplex PCR; TCRdb keeps only in-frame clonotypes and omits some of them. Of tens of thousands of clones listed, roughly 95% are singletons. The source material was peripheral blood mononuclear cells, sampled before stem cell transplant. The receptors originated from a woman in her 50s with acute myeloid leukemia. Some clones in this sample may be carry-over from other donors' samples.

The chain carries TRBV6-6 and TRBJ2-3, with 11 bases lining up with TRBD2. The CDR3 runs 16 residues. Germline CDR1 is MNHNY and CDR2 is SVGAGI (reference sequence). J gave up 5 bases and V 6 bases, and 10 bases lay outside the gene matches. CDR3 sequence (DNA): TGTGCCAGCAGCAAAACGACTAGCGGGATGGTAGATACGCAGTATTTT. It specifies CASSKTTSGMVDTQYF.

This chain connects TRBV28 to TRBJ2-1, with 9 nucleotides matching TRBD1. Per germline, CDR1 MDHEN and CDR2 SYDVKM. This CDR3 has 16 residues. Unmatched junction bases numbered 14, after V lost 6 bases and J lost 8 bases. CDR3 region: CASSLPGTGSVDEQFF. The CDR3 nucleotides read TGTGCCAGCAGCCTACCCGGGACAGGGTCCGTTGATGAGCAGTTCTTC.

The J gene is TRBJ2-7, the V gene TRBV5-1; 8 positions match TRBD2. With 7 bases clipped from V and 0 bases from J, the junction kept 3 bases outside the gene matches. Per germline, CDR1 SGHRS and CDR2 YFSETQ. The CDR3 sequence is 13 residues long. DNA for the CDR3: TGCGCCAGCGGCGGGGGGAGCTCCTACGAGCAGTACTTC. It encodes CASGGGSSYEQYF.

The CDR3, as DNA: TGTGCCAGCAGCTTGCGGGGGACAGGCCTCAACTATGGCTACACCTTC. The encoded protein is CASSLRGTGLNYGYTF. The rearrangement joins TRBV5-6 to TRBJ1-2; 8 positions match TRBD1. The CDR3 totals 16 residues. The germline CDR1 and CDR2 sequences are SGHDT and YYEEEE. After removal of 1 base from V and 2 bases from J, the junction contained 7 bases not matched to a gene.

V usage is TRBV5-6 and J usage is TRBJ2-2; TRBD1 agrees at 9 bases. Germline V gene lookup returns CDR1 SGHDT and CDR2 YYEEEE. CDR3 length equals 15 residues. The V gene end was trimmed by 4 bases and the J gene end by 5 bases; junction bases not matched to a gene: 6. The CDR3 reads CASSILGQGTGELFF. CDR3 bases: TGTGCCAGCAGCATATTGGGACAGGGAACCGGGGAGCTGTTTTTT. Full variable domain (remainder filled in from reference TRBV5-6 and TRBJ2-2): DAGVTQSPTHLIKTRGQQVTLRCSPKSGHDTVSWYQQALGQGPQFIFQYYEEEERQRGNFPDRFSGHQFPNYSSELNVNALLLGDSALYLCASSILGQGTGELFFGEGSRLTVL.

The chain joins TRBV6-1 to TRBJ1-6, with D unclear. Germline CDR1 is MNHNS and CDR2 is SASEGT. This CDR3 region has 14 residues. Trimming removed 6 bases from V and 0 bases from J, with 6 bases in between. The CDR3 coding sequence is TGTGCCAGCAGGGGTGACTCCTATAATTCACCCCTCCACTTT. It specifies CASRGDSYNSPLHF.

This chain uses TRBV28 with TRBJ1-1; D unclear. This CDR3 spans 13 amino acids. The germline gives CDR1 MDHEN, CDR2 SYDVKM. V lost 3 bases and J 5 bases, leaving 10 bases between the germline ends. Written as DNA, the CDR3 is TGTGCCAGCAGTTTTGGGGTCATGACTGAAGCTTTCTTT. It encodes CASSFGVMTEAFF.

CDR3 sequence reads: CASSQESLSGGLSDTQYF. CDR3 DNA: TGCGCCAGCAGCCAAGAATCTCTCAGCGGGGGGCTCTCAGATACGCAGTATTTT. The rearrangement links TRBV4-1 to TRBJ2-3; 9 nucleotides match TRBD2. The CDR3 sequence is 18 residues long. Germline CDR1 MGHRA, CDR2 YSYEKL. The junction had 11 bases not matched to a gene; V was cut back by 0 bases and J by 4 bases.

The V gene is TRBV2, the J gene TRBJ2-3; 11 nucleotides line up with TRBD2. With V trimmed by 10 bases and J by 3 bases, 6 bases remained unmatched. Per the germline V gene, CDR1 is SNHLY and CDR2 is FYNNEI. The CDR3 loop spans 14 amino acids. The CDR3 here is CANPSGRKTDTQYF. The CDR3 nucleotides are TGTGCCAACCCTAGCGGGAGGAAGACAGATACGCAGTATTTT.

The rearrangement joins TRBV10-3 to TRBJ1-2; tentative D call: TRBD1 (5 bases). Trimming removed 7 bases at V and 7 bases at J, with 10 bases between. Germline CDR1 and CDR2: ENHRY and SYGVKD. This CDR3 has 11 amino acids. Here the CDR3 DNA reads TGTGCCATCACGTTCGGGGGTGGCTACACCTTC. Its translation is CAITFGGGYTF.

V is TRBV7-6 and J is TRBJ2-1; D is possibly TRBD1 (6 bases). The germline V gene encodes CDR1 SGHVS and CDR2 FNYEAQ. This CDR3 region has 16 residues. Trimming pared 5 bases from V and 1 base from J, leaving 15 bases between. The CDR3 DNA sequence: TGTGCCAGCAGCGGTCGAGGGGGTCGGTCCTACAATGAGCAGTTCTTC. It codes for CASSGRGGRSYNEQFF.

V and J are TRBV7-2 and TRBJ1-1; the D gene is possibly TRBD1 (5 bases). The length of the CDR3 is 13 residues. V lost 1 base and J lost 6, with 9 bases in between. Germline loops: CDR1 SGHTA, CDR2 FQGNSA. In DNA form, the CDR3 reads TGTGCCAGCAGCTTAGGGGGGTCTGCTGAAGCTTTCTTT. The encoded protein is CASSLGGSAEAFF. Filled out from reference TRBV7-2 and TRBJ1-1, the complete variable domain reads GAGVSQSPSNKVTEKGKDVELRCDPISGHTALYWYRQSLGQGLEFLIYFQGNSAPDKSGLPSDRFSAERTGGSVSTLTIQRTQQEDSAVYLCASSLGGSAEAFFGQGTRLTVV.

This chain links TRBV6-1 with TRBJ1-1, with D hard to call. Germline assignment: CDR1 MNHNS and CDR2 SASEGT. V was shortened by 3 bases and J by 3 bases, with 8 bases between the two germline ends. The CDR3 runs to 13 residues. CDR3 amino acids: CASSEISYTEAFF. CDR3 nucleotide sequence: TGTGCCAGCAGTGAGATCTCTTACACTGAAGCTTTCTTT.

The chain couples TRBV20-1 to TRBJ2-7; D is undetermined. The V end was cut by 0 bases, the J end by 2 bases, with 2 bases between. Germline lookup yields CDR1 DFQATT and CDR2 SNEGSKA (reference sequence). This CDR3 region has 11 residues. CDR3 amino acids: CSARDAYEQYF. The CDR3 DNA sequence: TGCAGTGCTAGAGATGCCTACGAGCAGTACTTC.

The chain recombines TRBV18 with TRBJ1-6, with a possible D match to TRBD1 (5 bases). The germline CDR1 and CDR2 sequences are KGHSH and LQKENI. With 6 bases removed from V and 5 bases from J, the gap between germline ends came to 14 bases. This CDR3 comprises 15 residues. DNA of the CDR3: TGTGCCAGCTCGCCCGGGACGGAGAATAATTCACCCCTCCACTTT. It is translated as CASSPGTENNSPLHF.

The chain has TRBV4-1 and TRBJ1-1; D possibly corresponds to TRBD1 (5 bases). Between the trimmed V and J ends, which lost 1 base and 0 bases, there was a span of 9 bases. Per the germline V gene, CDR1 is MGHRA and CDR2 is YSYEKL. The CDR3 has 15 residues. This chain's CDR3 is CASSQGDSMNTEAFF. The CDR3 region has the DNA TGCGCCAGCAGCCAAGGCGACAGCATGAACACTGAAGCTTTCTTT.

V is TRBV5-1 and J is TRBJ2-2; D is unresolved. Trimming removed 2 bases at V and 7 bases at J, with 9 bases between. Germline CDR1 is SGHRS and CDR2 is YFSETQ. This CDR3 spans 13 amino acids. CDR3 protein: CASSFSDFGELFF. The CDR3 DNA sequence: TGCGCCAGCAGCTTCTCAGACTTCGGGGAGCTGTTTTTT.

This chain connects TRBV21-1 to TRBJ2-2; the table's TRBD2 call for D was not verified on the DNA. TRBV21-1 is an annotated pseudogene. CDR3 length equals 19 residues. CDR3 amino acids: CASSNPGLAATSNTGELFF. CDR3 sequence (DNA): TGTGCCAGCAGCAACCCGGGACTAGCGGCAACATCGAACACCGGGGAGCTGTTTTTT.

The chain carries TRBV7-2 and TRBJ2-7, with 8 bases fitting TRBD2. The CDR3 totals 14 residues. Germline V gene lookup returns CDR1 SGHTA and CDR2 FQGNSA. The V segment lost 5 bases and the J segment 3 bases; nucleotides outside the gene matches: 6. The CDR3 nucleotides are TGTGCCAGCAGCCGGGGGGGGGCGTTCTACGAGCAGTACTTC. Protein sequence: CASSRGGAFYEQYF.

As to this clone: This sample also contains other DNA sequences that code for the same CDR3. The chain combines TRBV6-1 with TRBJ2-7; TRBD2 matches 7 bases. V was pared by 8 bases and J by 3 bases, with 10 bases of the junction left unmatched. Germline loops: CDR1 MNHNS, CDR2 SASEGT. This CDR3 region has 14 residues. This CDR3 reads CASGVGAGSYEQYF. The DNA for the CDR3 is TGTGCCAGCGGGGTCGGAGCGGGAAGCTACGAGCAGTACTTC.

The genes are TRBV25-1 and TRBJ2-7; TRBD2 matches at 10 bases. This CDR3 contains 15 residues. Germline V gene sequence: CDR1 MGHDK, CDR2 SYGVNS. J lost 1 base, V lost 8 bases, and 8 bases had no gene match. CDR3 sequence reads: CASGPTSGVSYEQYF. CDR3 coding DNA: TGTGCCAGCGGGCCTACTAGCGGGGTTTCCTACGAGCAGTACTTC.

V usage is TRBV29-1 and J usage is TRBJ1-5, with a weak D call TRBD1 (6 bases). The V gene's germline CDR1 is SQVTM and CDR2 ANQGSEA. Trimming left V 6 bases short and J 0 bases short, with 12 bases between. This CDR3 region has 14 residues. CDR3 residues: CSVGQSSSNQPQHF. CDR3 nucleotide sequence: TGCAGCGTCGGACAGTCCTCTAGCAATCAGCCCCAGCATTTT.

This rearrangement joins TRBV6-5 to TRBJ1-1, with 8 bases matching TRBD1. Germline V CDR1 and CDR2: MNHEY, SVGAGI. The junction had 7 bases not matched to a gene; V was cut back by 6 bases and J by 7 bases. This CDR3 spans 13 amino acids. CDR3 nucleotides: TGTGCCAGCAGAGCGGACAGGGAAAATGAAGCTTTCTTT. It yields the protein CASRADRENEAFF.

The rearrangement uses TRBV11-1 and TRBJ2-2; D is uncertain. Germline loops: CDR1 SGHAT, CDR2 FQDESV (reference sequence). Between the trimmed V and J ends, which lost 6 bases and 0 bases, there was a span of 8 bases. The CDR3 has 14 amino acids. The CDR3, as DNA: TGTGCCAGCAGTCCAGTTACGAACACCGGGGAGCTGTTTTTT. It codes for CASSPVTNTGELFF. The full variable domain, rest sourced from reference TRBV11-1 and TRBJ2-2, is EAEVAQSPRYKITEKSQAVAFWCDPISGHATLYWYRQILGQGPELLVQFQDESVVDDSQLPKDRFSAERLKGVDSTLKIQPAELGDSAMYLCASSPVTNTGELFFGEGSRLTVL.

This chain connects TRBV6-5 to TRBJ2-2; D is undetermined. Germline CDR1 reads MNHEY; CDR2 reads SVGAGI. The CDR3 extends over 13 amino acids. Trimming took off 6 bases at V and 1 base at J, with 6 bases between the two ends. CDR3 in amino acids: CASRQLNTGELFF. Written as DNA, the CDR3 is TGTGCCAGCAGACAACTGAACACCGGGGAGCTGTTTTTT.